The clone carrying this T cell receptor (beta chain) has only a few counts. Its antigen is unknown. The junction had 4 bases not matched to a gene; V was cut back by 2 bases and J by 1 base. The CDR3 sequence is 15 residues long. Germline CDR1 is SGHRS and CDR2 is YFSETQ. Since all of the isolated RNA was reverse transcribed, expressed TCRB transcripts were what got sequenced. The protocol was immunoSEQ multiplex PCR, while the TCRdb copy is restricted to in-frame clones and leaves out a portion. The sample includes about 340,000 clones, 6.5% to 10% of them seen just once. The sample is drawn from a study of beta chain features in type 1 diabetes. Study results and limitations: Moderately but significantly shorter TCRB CDR3s were found in Type 1 diabetes patients in all four CD4+ subsets.

The sample taken for sequencing was central memory CD4+ T cells from blood. The chain is built from TRBV5-1 and TRBJ2-5, with TRBD1 matching over 8 bases. This TCR derives from a woman aged 18-29 years in good health. CDR3 bases: TGCGCCAGCAGCTTTACAGGACAGGGCCAAGAGACCCAGTACTTC. It specifies CASSFTGQGQETQYF.